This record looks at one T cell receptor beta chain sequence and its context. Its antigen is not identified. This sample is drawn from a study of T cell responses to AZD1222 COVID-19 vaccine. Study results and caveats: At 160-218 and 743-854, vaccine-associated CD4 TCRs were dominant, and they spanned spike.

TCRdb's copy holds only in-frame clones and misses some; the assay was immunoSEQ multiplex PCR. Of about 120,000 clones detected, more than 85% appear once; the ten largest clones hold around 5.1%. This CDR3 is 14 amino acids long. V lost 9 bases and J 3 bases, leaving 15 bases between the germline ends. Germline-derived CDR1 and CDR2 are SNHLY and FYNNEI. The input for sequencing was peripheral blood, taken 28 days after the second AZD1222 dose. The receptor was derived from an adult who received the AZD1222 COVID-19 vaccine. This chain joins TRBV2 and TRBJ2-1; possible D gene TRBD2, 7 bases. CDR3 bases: TGTGCCAGTAGTAAAGGGGGGGACTACAATGAGCAGTTCTTC. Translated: CASSKGGDYNEQFF.